This record concerns one T cell receptor beta chain sequence. Clones were read by immunoSEQ multiplex PCR, and TCRdb kept only the in-frame ones, dropping some. The sample records about 470,000 clones, around 90% being singletons. The sample comes from a study of blood T cell repertoires in COVID-19. Overall study: The cDNA or gDNA used as material had been derived from T cells, B-cell-depleted T cells, or PBMCs.

The participants were between roughly 18 and 89 years old and came from about two dozen US areas. Participant reports of clinical history set cohort assignment. The receptor comes from a woman aged 18-29 years who had recovered from COVID-19. What was sequenced was PBMCs or T cells enriched from blood (not recorded which).

The CDR3 is CASKGGLGEKLFF. CDR3 nucleotides: TGTGCCAGCAAGGGGGGGCTCGGTGAAAAACTGTTTTTT. The V and J genes are TRBV28 and TRBJ1-4, with D perhaps matching TRBD1 (6 bases). Between the trimmed V and J ends, which lost 7 bases and 7 bases, there was a span of 13 bases. This CDR3 has 13 amino acids. The germline V gene encodes CDR1 MDHEN and CDR2 SYDVKM. The complete variable domain, with remaining parts taken from reference TRBV28 and TRBJ1-4, reads DVKVTQSSRYLVKRTGEKVFLECVQDMDHENMFWYRQDPGLGLRLIYFSYDVKMKEKGDIPEGYSVSREKKERFSLILESASTNQTSMYLCASKGGLGEKLFFGSGTQLSVL.